This TCR beta chain was observed in a study of neurological immune-mediated disorders (dated by TCRdb to between 2018 and 2021). For the wider study: Among the 34 multiple sclerosis patients, relapsing-remitting MS was present in some 30 and secondary progressive MS was present in 3. The 106 TCR-beta libraries included longitudinal samples, technical triplicates and paired sorted CD4+ and CD8+ T-cell subsets alongside PBMC samples. The cohort comprised some 71 subjects: roughly 15 HAM/TSP patients, roughly 34 multiple sclerosis patients and about 20 healthy controls. Peripheral blood TCR-beta repertoires from HTLV-I-associated myelopathy (HAM/TSP) patients, multiple sclerosis patients and healthy controls were compared by UMI-based sequencing.

cDNA was synthesized by template-switch 5'RACE using a primer with a 10-nucleotide random unique molecular identifier that tagged each TCR transcript. Over 180 million TCR-beta sequences, covering 15-18 subjects, were produced in each sequencing run. Total RNA was extracted with the RNeasy kit. Using the KAPA Real-time Library Amplification kit, TCR-beta VDJ regions were amplified with primers for the TCR constant region and the 5'RACE anchor. A first PCR added sample indexes and Illumina adaptors, and a second PCR then raised library yield. After purification with Ampure beads, the TCR product of roughly 650 bp was size-selected on a 2% E-gel SizeSelection system. Before pooling, library quality was checked on a Bioanalyzer, concentration was measured with Qubit, and libraries were quantified with the Kapa Library Quantification kit. An Illumina HiSeq 2500 sequenced the libraries paired-end 2 x 150 bp. To increase sequence diversity, about 23-32% phiX was spiked into each library pool. The study's processing was this. The quality-filtered reads were processed with the UMI-based MiGEC pipeline, whose error correction step removed more than 85% of the raw TCR sequences. VDJ genes were aligned to IMGT germline references, and each clonotype was defined by a unique CDR3 amino acid sequence together with V-J genes. Clonal expansion, Shannon diversity and CDR3 relatedness were evaluated with VDJtools (CalcPairwiseDistances, ClusterSamples), while phylogenetic trees were built in CLCbio workbench. Clones with at least 8 unique UMIs were defined as expanded, with this threshold being based on coefficient-of-variation modelling across technical triplicates. The public reads were run again by TCRdb, first through fastp at Q25 and then through MiXCR, and only productive beta chains were kept. Every entry covers one CDR3 protein and lists the most common genes and DNA from its rows. The authors' filters were not applied to this entry. For this sample the table gives roughly 60,000 distinct CDR3 sequences, of which over 3.5% were detected only once. The ten biggest clones cover around 2.2% of the sample.

The study at large found these results: Phylogenetic analysis grouped repertoires from 18 of 34 MS patients into a cluster of related CDR3 sequences, suggesting a possible repertoire-level signature. Expanded clones from different subjects shared no identical CDR3 amino acid sequences, which suggests that TCR-beta repertoires were private in all groups. The highest TCR clonal expansion was observed in HAM/TSP patients, whereas the lowest was observed in MS patients, even when compared with healthy controls. The MS cluster was not associated with any clinical or MRI features, and the authors stated that larger cohorts are needed.

There are 15 amino acids in the CDR3, from cysteine to phenylalanine inclusive. The kept DNA is CDR3 alone, 45 bases in frame from the first base. The germline V gene sets CDR1 to MGHDK and CDR2 to SYGVNS. This clonotype has just a few counts. What this receptor recognizes is not known. A junction boundary mismatches the germline segment, possibly from a read error. For the unsorted PBMC libraries, 2 million PBMCs were stored in RNAlater at -80 degrees C until RNA extraction and were used to generate the libraries. Multiple sclerosis patients were enrolled in a US clinical protocol evaluating disease progression by magnetic resonance imaging. Peripheral blood underwent Ficoll-Hypaque density gradient centrifugation to isolate PBMCs, which were then cryopreserved in liquid nitrogen.

Sequenced sample: PBMCs. This sequence was found in a woman in her forties or fifties with multiple sclerosis. Recombination linked TRBV25-1 to TRBJ2-6, with TRBD1 tentatively as D gene (5 bases match). This receptor carries the CDR3 CASSESLSGANVLTF. Here is the DNA: TGTGCCAGCAGTGAATCCCTCTCTGGGGCCAATGTCCTGACTTTC.